This note documents a single T cell receptor (beta chain) sequence. The antigen remains unidentified. This sample is drawn from a study of CD8 T cells in Susac syndrome. The study sequenced TCR beta in blood CD8+ and CD4+ T cells. The healthy controls were matched to patients by age and sex. Study-level findings and limits: The study conceded that relatively few individuals underwent its TCR sequencing and HLA analysis.

From germline, CDR1 is DFQATT and CDR2 SNEGSKA (reference sequence). The V end lost 1 base, the J end lost 10 bases, and 13 bases lay between the germline ends. The CDR3 runs to 12 residues. When the RNA was reverse transcribed, random hexamers were used with an input of roughly 0.45 to 1 ug. Multiplex immunoSEQ PCR targeted 54 Vbeta and 13 Jbeta TCR beta segments. Via MiXCR, TCRdb re-called the immunoSEQ multiplex PCR reads, giving one row per CDR3 protein. The table records about 90,000 distinct CDR3 sequences, about 93% of them present only once. The material sequenced was CD8+ T cells from PBMCs. The origin of this receptor is a human donor in good health. The V gene is TRBV20-1, the J gene TRBJ1-2; the D gene is possibly TRBD1 (5 bases). The CDR3 region is CSARVGGVAYTF. The DNA of the CDR3 is TGCAGTGCTAGAGTGGGGGGGGTGGCCTACACCTTC.